This paragraph covers one T cell receptor (beta chain) sequence. Which antigen it targets is not known. Base qualities are not at hand, and no much larger clone is one base apart. Library generation was performed with RT-PCR. Instrument used: NextSeq 550. TCRdb itself trimmed the public reads at Q25 with fastp, ran MiXCR and retained productive beta chains. Every entry covers one CDR3 protein and lists the most common genes and DNA from its rows. A total of approximately 250,000 distinct CDR3 sequences appear in this sample, roughly 14% of them only once. Roughly 10% of the sample comes from the top ten. The sample is drawn from a study of patients and donors after allogeneic stem cell transplantation (dated by TCRdb to about 2020). From the germline V gene, CDR1 is SGHTA and CDR2 is FQGNSA. V ends up 1 base short and J 4 bases short, with an unmatched junction base count of 6. The cysteine opens and the phenylalanine closes a CDR3 of 15 amino acids. The retained sequence is limited to the CDR3, 45 bases, with the frame set at the first base.

The sample was blood, either unsorted or a sorted T cell fraction (not recorded which). The TCR originated in a human donor who was either an allogeneic HSCT recipient or a stem cell or donor lymphocyte infusion donor (not recorded which). It is not recorded whose cells these are; they may come from a transplant donor. The sequence is built from TRBV7-2 and TRBJ1-2; 7 junctional bases match TRBD1. DNA sequence: TGTGCCAGCAGCTTAGGGGTACAGGGGCTCTATGGCTACACCTTC. This translates into CASSLGVQGLYGYTF.